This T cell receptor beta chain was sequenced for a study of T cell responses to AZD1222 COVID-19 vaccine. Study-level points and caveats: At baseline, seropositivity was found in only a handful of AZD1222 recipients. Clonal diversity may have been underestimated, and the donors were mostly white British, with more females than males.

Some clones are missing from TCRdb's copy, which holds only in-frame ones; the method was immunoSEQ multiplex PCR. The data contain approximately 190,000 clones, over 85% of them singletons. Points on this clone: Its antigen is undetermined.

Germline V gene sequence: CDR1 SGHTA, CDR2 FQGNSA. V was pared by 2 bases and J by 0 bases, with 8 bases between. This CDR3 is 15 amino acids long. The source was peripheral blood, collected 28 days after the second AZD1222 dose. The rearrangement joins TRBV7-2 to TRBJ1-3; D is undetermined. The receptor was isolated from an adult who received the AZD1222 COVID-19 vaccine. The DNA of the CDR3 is TGTGCCAGCAGCTTATGGGCCTCCTCTGGAAACACCATATATTTT. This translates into CASSLWASSGNTIYF.